This T cell receptor beta chain was sequenced for a study of shared clonotypes between healthy human individuals. Background on the study: Two women and a few men aged 18 to 49 served as donors. Each donor contributed plates that comprised three CD4 naive, three CD4 memory, two CD8 naive and one CD8 memory.

The study, taken as a whole, reports: Naive subsets tended to show greater estimated richness than memory subsets.

CDR3 length: 17 amino acids. The J segment lost 4 bases and the V segment lost 1 base, leaving 10 bases of the junction unmatched. CDR1 is SGHVS and CDR2 is FQNEAQ in the germline V gene. Original data processing: Owing to the provision of junction-only sequences devoid of quality scores by immunoSEQ, filtering differed. TCRdb's copy holds only in-frame clones and misses some; the assay was immunoSEQ multiplex PCR. For V, J and clone size, that table is used; D and trimming come from the DNA. Among millions of clones listed, approximately 94% were seen once. The naive CD8 population came from CD45RO-negative cells selected for CCR7, without terminally differentiated effector memory CD45RA+ cells. Turning to this clone: The antigen remains undetermined.

The sequence derives from a man between 18 and 35 years old in good health. The chain is built from TRBV7-8 and TRBJ2-1, with 7 nucleotides matching TRBD2. Sequencing was done on a sample of naive CD8+ T cells sorted from blood. The CDR3 is CASSLGDAGAIYNEQFF. The CDR3 coding sequence is TGTGCCAGCAGCTTAGGCGATGCGGGAGCCATTTACAATGAGCAGTTCTTC.